The 25 T cell receptor beta chains presented below share a single source sample, sequenced in a study of CD8 T cells in ankylosing spondylitis. Study-level findings and limits: Made up of 7 to 9 highly homologous variants, a TCR beta motif appeared characteristic of ankylosing spondylitis blood.

Each CDR3 protein is one row after TCRdb ran MiXCR on the 5' RACE reads. There are approximately 550,000 distinct CDR3 sequences in the sample; approximately 12% occur only once, and 6.8% lies in the top ten. These TCRs' antigens remain unknown. The sequenced sample consisted of blood, either unsorted or a sorted T cell fraction (not recorded which). Every receptor here comes from a male donor with ankylosing spondylitis.

There are a few counts of this clonotype. This chain links TRBV20-1 with TRBJ1-4; D possibly corresponds to TRBD1 (6 bases). The CDR3 is 15 residues long. The ends were cut back, 5 bases at V and 4 bases at J, with 17 bases in the middle. Germline V gives CDR1 DFQATT, CDR2 SNEGSKA (reference sequence). The CDR3 DNA reads TGCAGTGCTGGGGACATACTGGCGGATAATGAAAAACTGTTTTTT. Translated, it gives CSAGDILADNEKLFF.

This clonotype has a handful of counts. The chain uses TRBV6-1 and TRBJ2-7; the D gene is possibly TRBD1 (6 bases). The V end lost 4 bases, the J end lost 2 bases, and 12 bases lay between the germline ends. This CDR3 contains 14 residues. The V gene's germline CDR1 is MNHNS and CDR2 SASEGT. The CDR3 protein is CASSVRDTPYEQYV. The CDR3 DNA is TGTGCCAGCAGTGTACGGGACACTCCCTACGAGCAGTACGTC.

The J gene is TRBJ2-1, the V gene TRBV7-2; 7 positions match TRBD2. This CDR3 is 12 amino acids long. V lost 5 bases, J lost 8 bases, and 3 bases stayed unmatched. CDR1 SGHTA and CDR2 FQGNSA come from the germline V gene. The CDR3 DNA reads TGTGCCAGCAGCCCCGCGGGGGATGAGCAGTTCTTC. Amino acid sequence: CASSPAGDEQFF.

This clonotype occurred many times. The gene calls are TRBV5-1 and TRBJ2-7, with a possible D match to TRBD2 (5 bases). Trimming took off 1 base at V and 7 bases at J, with 15 bases between the two ends. CDR1 SGHRS and CDR2 YFSETQ come from the germline V gene. CDR3 size: 14 residues. In DNA form, the CDR3 reads TGCGCCAGCAGCTTGAGAGCGGAACCGGTGGAGCAGTACTTC. It encodes CASSLRAEPVEQYF.

The chain has TRBV12-3 or TRBV12-4 and TRBJ2-7; D is uncertain. The germline V and J ends were trimmed by 6 bases and 0 bases, with 15 bases remaining between them. The CDR3 sequence is 15 residues long. CDR3 sequence reads: CASSVVSASSYEQYV. The CDR3 DNA follows: TGTGCCAGCAGCGTAGTCTCGGCGAGCTCCTACGAGCAGTACGTC.

There are a few counts of this clonotype. This chain uses TRBV3-1 with TRBJ2-1; TRBD2 aligns across 7 bases. CDR1 and CDR2 from the germline V gene are LGHDT and YNNKEL (reference sequence). V lost 5 bases and J lost 4; bases outside the gene matches: 8. The CDR3 totals 15 residues. Written as DNA, the CDR3 is TGTGCCAGCAGCAGGACTAGTCTGACATACAATGAGCAGTTCTTC. Its protein product is CASSRTSLTYNEQFF.

The V and J genes are TRBV7-8 and TRBJ2-1; 8 positions agree with TRBD2. Germline CDR1 and CDR2: SGHVS and FQNEAQ. The CDR3 has 13 amino acids. Unmatched junction bases numbered 2, after V lost 1 base and J lost 9 bases. The CDR3 sequence is CASSLVRGVEQFF. CDR3 sequence (DNA): TGTGCCAGCAGCTTAGTGCGGGGGGTTGAGCAGTTCTTC.

This clonotype has only a few counts. V is TRBV5-5 and J is TRBJ1-3, with D maybe TRBD1 (6 bases). V lost 6 bases, J lost 2 bases, and 12 bases lay in between. Germline assignment: CDR1 SGHKS and CDR2 YYEKEE (reference sequence). The CDR3 loop spans 14 amino acids. CDR3 DNA: TGTGCCAGCAACCCCGGGACACCTGGAAACACCATATATTTT. Protein product: CASNPGTPGNTIYF.

This clonotype was seen a few times. V usage is TRBV15 and J usage is TRBJ2-1; 12 nucleotides line up with TRBD2. The CDR3 spans 15 residues. With 0 bases clipped from V and 10 bases from J, the junction kept 4 bases outside the gene matches. The germline CDR1 and CDR2 sequences are LNHNV and YYDKDF (reference sequence). CDR3 sequence: CATSRDLAGGQEQFF. DNA of the CDR3: TGTGCCACCAGCAGAGACCTAGCGGGAGGGCAGGAGCAGTTCTTC.

This clonotype was recorded many times. This rearrangement joins TRBV5-1 to TRBJ1-2; D is unclear. V dropped 1 base and J dropped 2 bases, with 6 bases sitting between them. CDR3 length: 13 amino acids. The germline V gene encodes CDR1 SGHRS and CDR2 YFSETQ. This chain's CDR3 is CASSLISNYGYTF. CDR3 nucleotide sequence: TGCGCCAGCAGCTTGATCAGCAACTATGGCTACACCTTC.

This clonotype was counted at least ten times. The genes are TRBV5-5 and TRBJ2-1, with 9 bases matching TRBD2. CDR3 length: 16 amino acids. Germline V gives CDR1 SGHKS, CDR2 YYEKEE (reference sequence). V trimming: 3 bases; J trimming: 2 bases; junction bases outside the gene matches: 6. CDR3 coding DNA: TGTGCCAGCAGCTCCTTAGCGGGGGCTACCTACAATGAGCAGTTCTTC. Protein product: CASSSLAGATYNEQFF.

The chain joins TRBV20-1 to TRBJ2-7; TRBD2 matches at 8 bases. CDR1 and CDR2 from the germline V gene are DFQATT and SNEGSKA (reference sequence). The CDR3 runs 14 residues. The trim removed 5 bases at V and 1 base at J, leaving 7 bases unmatched. CDR3 nucleotides: TGCAGTGCTCCCCTAACTAGCGGTTCCTACGAGCAGTACTTC. Its translation: CSAPLTSGSYEQYF.

V usage is TRBV12-3 or TRBV12-4 and J usage is TRBJ2-5; D is perhaps TRBD2 (6 bases). V lost 7 bases and J 2 bases, leaving 17 bases between the germline ends. The CDR3 runs 15 residues. The CDR3 loop is CASILFGSGQETQYF. DNA of the CDR3: TGTGCCAGCATTTTGTTCGGGAGTGGTCAAGAGACCCAGTACTTC.

The V and J genes are TRBV5-1 and TRBJ2-2; D is unclear. The germline gives CDR1 SGHRS, CDR2 YFSETQ. Trimming pared 0 bases from V and 4 bases from J, leaving 10 bases between. CDR3 length equals 15 residues. This CDR3 is CASSLANTATGELFF. CDR3 in DNA: TGCGCCAGCAGCTTGGCCAATACAGCCACCGGGGAGCTGTTTTTT.

This clonotype occurred a few times. This chain connects TRBV11-3 to TRBJ2-6, with D uncertain. Germline CDR1 is SGHNT and CDR2 is YENEEA. Trimming left V 7 bases short and J 2 bases short, with 9 bases between. The CDR3 is 14 residues long. The CDR3 nucleotides read TGTGCCAGCACTTGGACGGCTGGGGCCAACGTCCTGACTTTC. Its protein product is CASTWTAGANVLTF.

This clonotype came up many times. V gene TRBV2 combines with J gene TRBJ1-1, with a weak D call TRBD1 (5 bases). The CDR3 is 11 amino acids. Between the trimmed V and J ends, which lost 9 bases and 8 bases, there was a span of 13 bases. CDR1 and CDR2 (germline): SNHLY, FYNNEI. CDR3: CASAPGTEAFF. As DNA, the CDR3 is TGTGCCAGTGCCCCCGGGACCGAAGCTTTCTTT.

This clonotype was picked up a small number of times. J is TRBJ2-7 and V is TRBV7-2; perhaps TRBD1 as D (5 bases). CDR3 length: 15 amino acids. The germline V and J ends were trimmed by 5 bases and 4 bases, with 18 bases remaining between them. Germline V gene data show CDR1 as SGHTA and CDR2 as FQGNSA. DNA of the CDR3: TGTGCCAGCAGCCTTACAGGTGGGGATTTTTACGAGCAGTACTTC. This translates into CASSLTGGDFYEQYF.

This clonotype was seen more than once but under ten times. V is TRBV3-1 and J is TRBJ2-7, with D uncertain. This CDR3 is 13 amino acids long. Germline-derived CDR1 and CDR2 are LGHDT and YNNKEL (reference sequence). Trimming removed 1 base at V and 5 bases at J, with 9 bases between. DNA for the CDR3: TGTGCCAGCAGCCAAGTAACTACTGACGAGCAGTACGTC. Protein product: CASSQVTTDEQYV.

The rearrangement links TRBV3-1 to TRBJ2-1; tentatively, D is TRBD1 or TRBD2 (5 bases each). The CDR3 extends over 12 amino acids. Germline CDR1 reads LGHDT; CDR2 reads YNNKEL (reference sequence). V was pared by 4 bases and J by 8 bases, with 9 bases between. CDR3 residues: CASSLGVHEQFF. CDR3 bases: TGTGCCAGCAGCCTGGGGGTGCATGAGCAGTTCTTC.

This clonotype was seen more than once but under ten times. The gene calls are TRBV29-1 and TRBJ2-5; tentative D call: TRBD1 (6 bases). CDR3 length equals 11 residues. The germline gives CDR1 SQVTM, CDR2 ANQGSEA. The ends were cut back, 7 bases at V and 5 bases at J, with 11 bases in the middle. CDR3 coding DNA: TGCAGCGGGAAGCAGGGGGAGACCCAGTACTTC. Amino acids: CSGKQGETQYF.

This clonotype was counted only a few times. V and J are TRBV4-2 and TRBJ1-5; D gene uncertain. The V and J ends lost 3 bases and 0 bases respectively, with 6 bases between them. CDR3 length: 14 amino acids. Germline V gives CDR1 LGHNA, CDR2 YNFKEQ. The CDR3 bases are TGTGCCAGCAGCCACTTTTATAGCAATCAGCCCCAGCATTTT. Its protein product is CASSHFYSNQPQHF.

This clonotype was recorded at least ten times. The rearrangement joins TRBV2 to TRBJ2-7; TRBD2 agrees at 8 bases. The V segment lost 6 bases and the J segment 0 bases; nucleotides outside the gene matches: 7. This CDR3 has 15 residues. From germline, CDR1 is SNHLY and CDR2 FYNNEI. CDR3 sequence: CASSALADSSYEQYV. The DNA of the CDR3 is TGTGCCAGCAGCGCACTAGCGGACTCCTCCTACGAGCAGTACGTC.

This clonotype was found a few times. This sequence joins TRBV2 and TRBJ2-2; perhaps TRBD1 as D (5 bases). V dropped 2 bases and J dropped 2 bases, with 9 bases sitting between them. The CDR3 consists of 15 residues. The germline V gene has CDR1 SNHLY and CDR2 FYNNEI. The CDR3 DNA is TGTGCCAGCAGTGAAAAAGGGGTAAACACCGGGGAGCTGTTTTTT. It yields the protein CASSEKGVNTGELFF.

This clonotype was recorded many times. The V call is TRBV5-1, the J call TRBJ2-7, with 7 bases identical to TRBD2. The germline V gene has CDR1 SGHRS and CDR2 YFSETQ. Trimming at V came to 3 bases and at J to 7 bases, leaving 13 bases not matched to a gene. There are 15 residues in the CDR3. CDR3 sequence reads: CASSSLASGAGEQYF. The CDR3 DNA sequence: TGCGCCAGCAGCTCGTTGGCTAGCGGAGCGGGGGAGCAGTACTTC.

This clonotype has only a few counts. The rearrangement uses TRBV5-1 and TRBJ2-3; TRBD2 agrees at 10 bases. The CDR3 consists of 17 residues. Germline V gives CDR1 SGHRS, CDR2 YFSETQ. J was trimmed by 2 bases and V by 0 bases; bases with no gene match: 6. CDR3 DNA sequence: TGCGCCAGCAGCTTGGTGACTAGCGGGTATACCACAGATACGCAGTATTTT. Its translation: CASSLVTSGYTTDTQYF.